Listed here is a single T cell receptor beta chain. Antigen specificity is unknown. The data were taken from a study of shared clonotypes between healthy human individuals. The wider study: CD8 memory received one plate per donor, CD8 naive two, CD4 memory three and CD4 naive three.

Method: immunoSEQ multiplex PCR; TCRdb's copy keeps in-frame clones and lacks some. Of about 110,000 clones listed, around 71% are singletons. Study results and limitations: Shared clonotypes across all four donors exceeded non-shared ones in generation probability. Sequencing of the sorted subsets was shown by rarefaction to be incomplete despite large depth.

The specimen sequenced was memory CD8+ T cells sorted from blood. As for subset: CD45RO+ cells pooled with CCR7-negative TemRA cells. This receptor was obtained from a woman in her thirties in good health.

As DNA, the CDR3 is TGTGCCAGCAGTTTATCCAGCGGGCAGGCTAGGGAGCAGTTCTTC. As protein: CASSLSSGQAREQFF. The chain is built from TRBV27 and TRBJ2-1; tentative D call: TRBD2 (6 bases). The germline V gene encodes CDR1 MNHEY and CDR2 SMNVEV (reference sequence). This CDR3 has 15 residues. Trimming shortened V by 0 bases and J by 10 bases, and 16 bases separated the two germline ends.